This is a list of T cell receptor beta chains from one sample in a study of vaccination effects on CD4 cells after COVID-19. Which antigens these TCRs recognize remains unknown. Sequencing used immunoSEQ multiplex PCR; TCRdb keeps in-frame clones, though not all of them. The sample lists about 61,000 clones; roughly 79% were seen once. Specimen: CD4+ T cells from PBMCs cultured with HCoV-229E spike peptides, collected before COVID-19 vaccination. The receptors here all came from a human donor who received a COVID-19 vaccine. CDR3s leave out the opening cysteine and the closing phenylalanine or tryptophan. A D gene is named only where the DNA matches it firmly.

D: NA; V: TRBV6-6; CDR3: ASSYLSSGNTIY
D: NA; V: TRBV4-1; CDR3: ASSQVGGQETQY
D: NA; V: TRBV28; CDR3: ASSFRPANQPQH
D: TRBD2; V: TRBV6-5; CDR3: ASNTGREGNIQY
D: NA; V: TRBV29-1; CDR3: SGRMLNGGNSEQF
D: NA; V: TRBV14; CDR3: ASSQAPPTLH
D: TRBD1; V: TRBV3-1/TRBV3-2; CDR3: ASSQVSGQGTETQY
D: TRBD2; V: TRBV3-1/TRBV3-2; CDR3: ASSQGLAGGLVGEQF
D: NA; V: TRBV5-1; CDR3: ASSWRGRGSSYNEQF
D: NA; V: TRBV19; CDR3: ASRTRAPGGYT
D: NA; V: TRBV3-1/TRBV3-2; CDR3: ASSQALRGGETQY
D: NA; V: TRBV12-3/TRBV12-4; CDR3: ASSLRQADTQY
D: NA; V: TRBV20-1; CDR3: SGQQYNEQF
D: TRBD1; V: TRBV10-3; CDR3: AISSWTGGNMANYGYT
D: NA; V: TRBV29-1; CDR3: RVTVNTEAF
D: NA; V: TRBV30; CDR3: AWRRQGVSEAF
D: NA; V: TRBV25-1; CDR3: ATRGVSGNTIY
D: NA; V: TRBV5-1; CDR3: ASSSRGTDNTEAF
D: TRBD1; V: TRBV19; CDR3: ASSMRRDRSLGANQPQH
D: TRBD1; V: TRBV2; CDR3: ASSHRGANEKLF
D: TRBD1; V: TRBV7-3; CDR3: ASSTTGTGNSPLH
D: NA; V: TRBV29-1; CDR3: SVNSWLGSGELF
D: NA; V: TRBV5-6; CDR3: ASSFLGDTQY
D: NA; V: TRBV27; CDR3: ASSPNLGLAEKLF
D: NA; V: TRBV7-2; CDR3: ASSLPGAYGYT
D: TRBD1; V: TRBV11-2; CDR3: ASSQDRGNEKLF
D: NA; V: TRBV4-3; CDR3: ASSHARQIQETQY